The source of this T cell receptor beta chain is a study of PD-1 blockade in classical Hodgkin lymphoma. Looked up from germline, CDR1 is SEHNR and CDR2 is FQNEAQ (reference sequence). CDR3 length equals 15 residues. With 1 base clipped from V and 5 bases from J, the junction kept 7 bases outside the gene matches. Method: immunoSEQ multiplex PCR; TCRdb's copy keeps in-frame clones and lacks some. The repertoire holds 25,000 to 35,000 clones, with more than 60% as singletons. Time point reported: cycle 4 day 1 (C4D1), after 6 weeks of nivolumab. Every patient was affected by relapse after autologous stem cell transplantation, while exposure to brentuximab vedotin was not uniform. The CD4+ T cells used were purified from thawed PBMCs through magnetic negative selection. With regard to this clone: The antigen is undetermined.

Study-level points and caveats: Lower baseline TCR diversity marked trial partial responders and progressors. Those patients who began receiving nivolumab less than 1 year after ASCT had lower diversity, and they were excluded. A significant rise in TCR diversity was seen by C4D1 for CD4+ cells but not for CD8+ cells.

The clonotype was recovered from a human donor with classical Hodgkin lymphoma. The V gene is TRBV7-9, the J gene TRBJ2-7; TRBD1 matches 8 bases. The starting material was CD4+ T cells from blood, obtained before the fourth cycle of nivolumab. CDR3 loop: CASSLVGQGRNEQYF. The CDR3 bases are TGTGCCAGCAGCTTAGTAGGACAGGGTAGAAACGAGCAGTACTTC.